This T cell receptor beta chain was identified in a study of OX40 agonist ivuxolimab in advanced cancers. Germline CDR1 reads ENHRY; CDR2 reads SYGVKD. Trimming cost V 10 bases and J 4 bases; bases outside gene matches: 8. There are 14 residues in the CDR3. Clones were sequenced by immunoSEQ multiplex PCR, and TCRdb holds only the in-frame ones, with some missing. The sample lists about 77,000 clones, less than 90% seen once, with 0.5% to 0.8% in the top ten. This TCR was recovered from an adult with an advanced solid tumor such as melanoma, head and neck, liver or kidney cancer. J is TRBJ2-2 and V is TRBV10-3, with 8 bases aligning to TRBD1. Here the sequenced sample was CD4+ or CD8+ T cells sorted from blood, taken in a trial of the OX40 agonist ivuxolimab. The CDR3: CATSGGGGTGELFF. DNA for the CDR3: TGTGCCACCTCAGGGGGCGGTGGCACCGGGGAGCTGTTTTTT.